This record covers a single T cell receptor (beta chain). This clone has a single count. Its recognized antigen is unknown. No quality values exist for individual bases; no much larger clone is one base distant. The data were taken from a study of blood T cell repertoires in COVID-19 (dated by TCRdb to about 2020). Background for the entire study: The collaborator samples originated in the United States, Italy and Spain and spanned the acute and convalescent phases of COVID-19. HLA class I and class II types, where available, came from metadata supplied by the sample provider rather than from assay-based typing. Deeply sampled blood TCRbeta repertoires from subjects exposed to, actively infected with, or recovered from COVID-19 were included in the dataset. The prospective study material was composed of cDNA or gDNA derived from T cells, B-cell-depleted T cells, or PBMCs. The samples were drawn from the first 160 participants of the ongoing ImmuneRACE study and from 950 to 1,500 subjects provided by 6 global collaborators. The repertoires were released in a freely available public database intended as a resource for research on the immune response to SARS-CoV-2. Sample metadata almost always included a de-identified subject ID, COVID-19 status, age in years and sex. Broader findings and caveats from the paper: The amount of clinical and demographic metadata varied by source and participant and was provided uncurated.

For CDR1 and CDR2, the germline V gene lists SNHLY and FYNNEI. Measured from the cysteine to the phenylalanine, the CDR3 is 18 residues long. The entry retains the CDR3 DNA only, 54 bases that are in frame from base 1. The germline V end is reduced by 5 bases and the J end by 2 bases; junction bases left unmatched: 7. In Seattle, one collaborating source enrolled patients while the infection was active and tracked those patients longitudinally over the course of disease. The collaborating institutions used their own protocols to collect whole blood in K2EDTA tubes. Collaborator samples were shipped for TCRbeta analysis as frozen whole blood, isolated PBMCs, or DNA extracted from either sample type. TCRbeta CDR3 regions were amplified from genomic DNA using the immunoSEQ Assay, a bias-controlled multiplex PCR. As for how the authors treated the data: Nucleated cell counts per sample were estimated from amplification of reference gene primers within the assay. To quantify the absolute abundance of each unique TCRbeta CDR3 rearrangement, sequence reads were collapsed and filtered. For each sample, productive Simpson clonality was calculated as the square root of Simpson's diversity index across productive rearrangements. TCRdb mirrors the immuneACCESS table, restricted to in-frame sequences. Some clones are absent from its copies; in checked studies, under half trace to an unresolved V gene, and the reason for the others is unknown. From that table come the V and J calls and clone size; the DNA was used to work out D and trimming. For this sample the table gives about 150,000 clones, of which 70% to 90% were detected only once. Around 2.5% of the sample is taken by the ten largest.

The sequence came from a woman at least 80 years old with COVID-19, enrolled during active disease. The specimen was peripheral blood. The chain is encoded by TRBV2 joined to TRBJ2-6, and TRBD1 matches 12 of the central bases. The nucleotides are TGTGCCAGCAGTCAGTGGGGACAGGGGGCGACTGGGGCCAACGTCCTGACTTTC. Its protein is CASSQWGQGATGANVLTF.